This T cell receptor beta chain is from a study of a mutant IDH1 vaccine in newly diagnosed glioma. Study details: Beginning 4-6 weeks after radiotherapy alone, or with temozolomide cycles, vaccination took place. Notes on the study in general: Patients mounted vaccine-induced immune responses in 90% to 95% of cases.

Concerning this clone itself: The target antigen is unknown.

Profiled with immunoSEQ multiplex PCR; TCRdb holds only in-frame clones, not every one. This sample has some 21,000 clones, with around 92% found just once. This sample's time point: week 11, during vaccination. A single vaccine dose contained 300 ug of mutant IDH1 20-mer peptide, and topical imiquimod was used with it. Each of the donors came in with new WHO grade 3 or 4 astrocytomas that were IDH1-mutant and ATRX-lost. The input for sequencing was PBMCs, taken from a glioma patient whose treatment included an IDH1 peptide vaccine. The receptor comes from a woman between 35 and 50 years old with glioma.

In DNA form, the CDR3 reads TGTGCCAGCAGGGGGGGACTAGCGGGGCCCGAGCAGTACTTC. Its protein product is CASRGGLAGPEQYF. The V gene is TRBV2, the J gene TRBJ2-7; 13 bases agree with TRBD2. The length of the CDR3 is 14 residues. Germline CDR1 and CDR2: SNHLY and FYNNEI. V lost 6 bases, J lost 6 bases, and 5 bases stayed unmatched. Together with reference TRBV2 and TRBJ2-7, the CDR3 gives the full variable domain: EPEVTQTPSHQVTQMGQEVILRCVPISNHLYFYWYRQILGQKVEFLVSFYNNEISEKSEIFDDQFSVERPDGSNFTLKIRSTKLEDSAMYFCASRGGLAGPEQYFGPGTRLTVT.